Listed here is a single TCR beta chain. This sample is drawn from a study of blood T cell repertoires in COVID-19. Study background: Specimens from acute and convalescent COVID-19 originated in the United States, Italy and Spain.

In the study's own analysis: Nucleated cell number was recorded as an estimate derived from reference gene primer amplification. Profiled with immunoSEQ multiplex PCR; TCRdb holds only in-frame clones, not every one. That table supplies the V and J calls and clone size; D and trimming were determined from the DNA. The sample includes approximately 140,000 clones, approximately 86% seen only once; the top ten take roughly 8%. This CDR3 is 12 amino acids long. CDR1 and CDR2 from the germline V gene are ENHRY and SYGVKD. V was cut by 5 bases and J by 5 bases, with 9 bases left in between. The specimen sequenced was peripheral blood. V and J are TRBV10-3 and TRBJ2-5; D uncertain. The sequence was collected from an older woman with acute or convalescent COVID-19. The chain's CDR3 is CAISPDSETQYF. CDR3 DNA sequence: TGTGCCATCAGTCCAGATAGCGAGACCCAGTACTTC.